The entry that follows covers one T cell receptor (beta chain) sequence. The data derive from a study of OX40 agonist ivuxolimab in advanced cancers. Sequencing was performed with immunoSEQ multiplex PCR; in TCRdb, only in-frame clones are kept and a portion is missing. Here the sample spans approximately 14,000 clones, 76% being singletons. Germline CDR1 is MNHEY and CDR2 is SVGAGI. Trimming pared 4 bases from V and 2 bases from J, leaving 8 bases between. There are 13 residues in the CDR3. The source of this sequence is an adult with an advanced solid tumor such as melanoma, head and neck, liver or kidney cancer. The source was CD4+ or CD8+ T cells sorted from blood, collected in a trial of the OX40 agonist ivuxolimab. V and J are TRBV6-5 and TRBJ1-2, with D uncertain. CDR3 DNA sequence: TGTGCCAGCAGTTGGGATCTAAACTATGGCTACACCTTC. Translation gives CASSWDLNYGYTF.